Below are 10 T cell receptor beta chains sequenced from a single sample in a study of technical replicates of blood from several donors. The assay was immunoSEQ multiplex PCR, and TCRdb's table has in-frame clones only and misses some. Of more than 60,000 clones listed, around 87% are singletons. The sequenced sample was PBMCs. All receptors come from a human donor in good health. Some clones in this sample may be carry-over from other donors' samples.

This clone has more than one count but fewer than ten. The V call is TRBV7-2, the J call TRBJ2-7; 7 positions agree with TRBD1. CDR3 size: 14 residues. Germline V gene lookup returns CDR1 SGHTA and CDR2 FQGNSA. J gave up 3 bases and V 4 bases, and 6 bases lay outside the gene matches. CDR3 loop: CASSYGTEGYEQYF. In DNA, the CDR3 is TGTGCCAGCAGCTACGGGACAGAGGGCTACGAGCAGTACTTC.

This clone was observed once. This rearrangement joins TRBV6-1 to TRBJ1-5; D possibly corresponds to TRBD1 (5 bases). The CDR3 spans 15 residues. Trimming removed 3 bases at V and 7 bases at J, with 16 bases between. Germline CDR1 is MNHNS and CDR2 is SASEGT. Here the CDR3 DNA reads TGTGCCAGCAGTGATTTTCGGGGGAGCGGGCAGCCCCAGCATTTT. Amino acids: CASSDFRGSGQPQHF.

The chain carries TRBV10-3 and TRBJ2-3; D is possibly TRBD2 (5 bases). Trimming removed 3 bases at V and 4 bases at J, with 8 bases between. In germline, CDR1 is ENHRY, CDR2 SYGVKD. The CDR3 consists of 13 residues. CDR3 DNA sequence: TGTGCCATCAGTGACACCGGGGCAGATACGCAGTATTTT. Protein product: CAISDTGADTQYF.

The chain joins TRBV7-9 to TRBJ2-1; 8 bases map to TRBD2. The CDR3 extends over 14 amino acids. The germline CDR1 and CDR2 sequences are SEHNR and FQNEAQ (reference sequence). Germline trimming cut 5 bases from V and 9 bases from J; bases unmatched to any gene: 9. CDR3 nucleotide sequence: TGTGCCAGCAGCCCCGGGACTAGGGCTCCTGAGCAGTTCTTC. It translates to CASSPGTRAPEQFF.

In this sample, this clone turned up once. This chain joins TRBV4-2 and TRBJ2-2; maybe TRBD1 (5 bases). Trimming took off 11 bases at V and 2 bases at J, with 15 bases between the two ends. The CDR3 covers 14 residues. Germline loops: CDR1 LGHNA, CDR2 YNFKEQ. The CDR3 loop reads CAGPGRVNTGELFF. The CDR3, as DNA: TGTGCCGGCCCCGGCAGGGTAAACACCGGGGAGCTGTTTTTT.

This chain links TRBV18 with TRBJ1-1; 9 bases are shared with TRBD1. V shed 1 base and J 1 base; nucleotides not matched to a gene: 13. This CDR3 region has 19 residues. Germline-derived CDR1 and CDR2 are KGHSH and LQKENI. CDR3 residues: CASSPRVSLDRGGNTEAFF. CDR3 coding DNA: TGTGCCAGCTCACCACGGGTCTCCTTGGACAGGGGAGGGAACACTGAAGCTTTCTTT.

In regard to this clone: The sample has other DNA sequences that encode this CDR3 too. This chain uses TRBV4-3 with TRBJ1-1; 9 bases agree with TRBD1. The CDR3 consists of 14 residues. Trimming took 3 bases from V and 7 from J; bases not matched to a gene: 6. Germline loops: CDR1 LGHNA, CDR2 YSLEER. The CDR3 DNA reads as TGCGCCAGCAGCCAGAGGACAGGGGACCATGAAGCTTTCTTT. Its protein product is CASSQRTGDHEAFF.

The chain joins TRBV7-9 to TRBJ2-7, with TRBD2 as a possible D gene (6 bases). The CDR3 covers 14 residues. V shed 5 bases and J shed 1 base, with 12 bases lying between them. Germline-derived CDR1 and CDR2 are SEHNR and FQNEAQ (reference sequence). The CDR3: CASSLGGGSYEQYF. The CDR3 DNA is TGTGCCAGCAGCCTGGGGGGTGGGTCCTACGAGCAGTACTTC.

V usage is TRBV7-2 and J usage is TRBJ1-2; TRBD1 might be the D (5 bases). The germline CDR1 and CDR2 sequences are SGHTA and FQGNSA. The CDR3 is 13 amino acids. V was trimmed by 1 base and J by 6 bases, leaving 9 bases between them. The CDR3: CASSLGQQDGYTF. In DNA, the CDR3 is TGTGCCAGCAGCTTAGGACAGCAGGATGGCTACACCTTC. The full variable domain, its missing parts supplied by reference TRBV7-2 and TRBJ1-2, is GAGVSQSPSNKVTEKGKDVELRCDPISGHTALYWYRQSLGQGLEFLIYFQGNSAPDKSGLPSDRFSAERTGGSVSTLTIQRTQQEDSAVYLCASSLGQQDGYTFGSGTRLTVV.

This clone was seen a single time. The chain has TRBV9 and TRBJ1-3; the D is unclear. The V gene lost 4 bases and the J gene lost 0 bases, with 8 bases spanning the gap. Germline V gives CDR1 SGDLS, CDR2 YYNGEE. CDR3 length equals 14 residues. This CDR3 reads CASSLEHSGNTIYF. For the CDR3, the DNA is TGTGCCAGCAGCTTAGAGCACTCTGGAAACACCATATATTTT.